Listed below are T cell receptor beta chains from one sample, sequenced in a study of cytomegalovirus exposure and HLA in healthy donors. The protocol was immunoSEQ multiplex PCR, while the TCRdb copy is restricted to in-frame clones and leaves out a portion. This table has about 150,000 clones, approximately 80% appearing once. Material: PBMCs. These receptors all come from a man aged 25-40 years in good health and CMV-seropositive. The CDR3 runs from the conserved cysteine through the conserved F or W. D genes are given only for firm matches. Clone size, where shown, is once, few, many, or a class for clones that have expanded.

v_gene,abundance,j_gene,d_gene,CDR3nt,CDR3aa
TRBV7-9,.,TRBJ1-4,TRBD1,TGTGCCAGCAGCTTAGCTTCAGGGGGCGTTGAAAAACTGTTTTTT,CASSLASGGVEKLFF
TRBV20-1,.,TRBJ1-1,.,TGCAGTGCTGGGGGGTACACTGAAGCTTTCTTT,CSAGGYTEAFF
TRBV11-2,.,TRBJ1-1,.,TGTGCCAGCAGCTTACAGAAAAACACTGAAGCTTTCTTT,CASSLQKNTEAFF
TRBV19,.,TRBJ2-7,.,TGTGCCAGTAGGAGATTCTTGAGCTCCTACGAGCAGTACTTC,CASRRFLSSYEQYF
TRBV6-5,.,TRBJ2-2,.,TGTGCCACAGCTAGCTTCGGGTTAGTGACCGGGGAGCTGTTTTTT,CATASFGLVTGELFF
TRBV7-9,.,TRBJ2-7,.,TGTGCCAGCAGTTTAAGTACCGGACTCGAGCAGTACTTC,CASSLSTGLEQYF
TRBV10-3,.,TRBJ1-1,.,TGTGCCATCAGTGAGACGAAAGTGAGCACTGAAGCTTTCTTT,CAISETKVSTEAFF
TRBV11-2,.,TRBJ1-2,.,TGTGCCAGCAGCTTAGAATACGGGGAGCACTATGGCTACACCTTC,CASSLEYGEHYGYTF
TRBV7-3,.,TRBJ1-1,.,TGTGCCAGCAGCTTAATGCAGGGCACTGAAGCTTTCTTT,CASSLMQGTEAFF
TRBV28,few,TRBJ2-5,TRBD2,TGTGCCAGCAGTTTTTTCGGGAGGTCCCAAGAGACCCAGTACTTC,CASSFFGRSQETQYF
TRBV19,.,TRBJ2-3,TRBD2,TGTGCCAGTAGTGACTGGACTAGCGGGCGCACAGATACGCAGTATTTT,CASSDWTSGRTDTQYF
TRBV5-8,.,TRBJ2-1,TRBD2,TGTGCCAGCAGCTCGACTAGCGGGAGAGCGACGTACAATGAGCAGTTCTTC,CASSSTSGRATYNEQFF
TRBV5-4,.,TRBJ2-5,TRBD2,TGTGCCAGCGGGACTAGCGGGAGTGAGACCCAGTACTTC,CASGTSGSETQYF
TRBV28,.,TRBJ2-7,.,TGTGCCAGTCGGACAAACTCCTACGAGCAGTACTTC,CASRTNSYEQYF
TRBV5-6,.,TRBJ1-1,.,TGTGCCAGCAGTTTGCGAGTTAACACTGAAGCTTTCTTT,CASSLRVNTEAFF
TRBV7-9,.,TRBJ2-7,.,TGTGCCAAACCTACCAGGGTGTACGAGCAGTACTTC,CAKPTRVYEQYF
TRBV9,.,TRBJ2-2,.,TGTGCCAGCAGCACTTTGAACACCGGGGAGCTGTTTTTT,CASSTLNTGELFF
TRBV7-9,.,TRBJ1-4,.,TGTGCCAGCAGCTTCGGGTCAGAGAATGAAAAACTGTTTTTT,CASSFGSENEKLFF
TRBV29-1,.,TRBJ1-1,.,TGCAGCGTTGGTCAGGGGTTAGGGACTGAAGCTTTCTTT,CSVGQGLGTEAFF
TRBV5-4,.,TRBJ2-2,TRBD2,TGTGCCAGCAGCTACTCTAGCGGGCAGAACACCGGGGAGCTGTTTTTT,CASSYSSGQNTGELFF
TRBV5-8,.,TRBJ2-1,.,TGTGCCAGCAGGTTCAACAATGAGCAGTTCTTC,CASRFNNEQFF
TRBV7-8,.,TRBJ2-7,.,TGTGCCAGCAGCTCTAGAACCGGGATATCCTCCTACGAGCAGTACTTC,CASSSRTGISSYEQYF
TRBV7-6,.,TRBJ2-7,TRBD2,TGTGCCAGCACCCCCCTCGGGGTAGCGGGAGACGAGCAGTACTTC,CASTPLGVAGDEQYF
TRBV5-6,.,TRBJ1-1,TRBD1,TGTGCCACCCAAGAACGGACAGGGGGGATCACTGAAGCTTTCTTT,CATQERTGGITEAFF
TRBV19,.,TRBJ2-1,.,TGTGCCTCACAGGAGTTGGGGTATGCGGGAAATGAGCAGTTCTTC,CASQELGYAGNEQFF
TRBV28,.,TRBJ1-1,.,TGTGCCAGCAGACCGGGACAGAACACTGAAGCTTTCTTT,CASRPGQNTEAFF
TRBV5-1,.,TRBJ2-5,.,TGCGCCAGCAGCTTGTTTCTCCCTCAAGAGACCCAGTACTTC,CASSLFLPQETQYF
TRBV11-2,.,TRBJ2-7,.,TGTGCCAGCAGCTTAGATCACGGCGGGCTCTACGAGCAGTACTTC,CASSLDHGGLYEQYF
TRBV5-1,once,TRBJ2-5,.,TGCGCCAGCAGCTTGGCCGCGGGAGAGACCCAGTACTTC,CASSLAAGETQYF
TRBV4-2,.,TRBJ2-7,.,TGTGCCAGCAGCCAAGATACAGGGTCTTCCTACGAGCAGTACTTC,CASSQDTGSSYEQYF
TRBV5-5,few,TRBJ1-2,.,TGTGCCAGCAGCTCAAGGGCAGGGAAGTTTTATGGCTACACCTTC,CASSSRAGKFYGYTF
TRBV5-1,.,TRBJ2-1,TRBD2,TGCGCCAGCAGCCCAGCGGGGGACTACAATGAGCAGTTCTTC,CASSPAGDYNEQFF
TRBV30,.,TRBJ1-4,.,TGTGCCTGGAGTGTTGGACGGGGGGGGGACGAAAAACTGTTTTTT,CAWSVGRGGDEKLFF
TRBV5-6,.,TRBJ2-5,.,TGTGCCAGCAGCTTCCAGGGGGAGACCCAGTACTTC,CASSFQGETQYF
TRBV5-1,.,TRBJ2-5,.,TGCGCCAGCGGGCAATCCGATGGGGAGACCCAGTACTTC,CASGQSDGETQYF
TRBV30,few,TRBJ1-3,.,TGTGCCTGGAGTGCCCCGGGAAACACCATATATTTT,CAWSAPGNTIYF
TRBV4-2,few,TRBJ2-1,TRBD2,TGTGCCAGCAGCCACTTACTAGCGGGAGAGGATCCGCTATACAATGAGCAGTTCTTC,CASSHLLAGEDPLYNEQFF